The present T cell receptor (beta chain) was sequenced within a study of identical twins. Findings of the study overall: Twin-shared out-of-frame alpha sequences showed excess low generation probability. Memory repertoires showed no such pattern, whereas abundant cord blood beta clonotypes carried fewer insertions.

The J segment lost 0 bases and the V segment lost 4 bases, leaving 1 base of the junction unmatched. CDR3 size: 13 residues. The V gene's germline CDR1 is DFQATT and CDR2 SNEGSKA (reference sequence). This clonotype was counted at least ten times. The target antigen is unknown. Healthy Caucasians alone served as donors. Template switching created a universal primer site, and the cDNA included unique molecular identifiers. TCRdb independently ran MiXCR on the 5' RACE reads; one entry per CDR3 protein. This table holds roughly 240,000 distinct CDR3 sequences, 7.5% found once. These data also formed part of another study, on yellow fever vaccine responses in identical twins.

The rearrangement links TRBV20-1 to TRBJ1-1, with 8 bases fitting TRBD1. The TCR sequence derives from a woman younger than 30 in good health. Specimen: CD8+ T cells sorted from blood. CDR3 protein: CSAMDRVNTEAFF. The DNA of the CDR3 is TGCAGTGCTATGGACAGGGTGAACACTGAAGCTTTCTTT.